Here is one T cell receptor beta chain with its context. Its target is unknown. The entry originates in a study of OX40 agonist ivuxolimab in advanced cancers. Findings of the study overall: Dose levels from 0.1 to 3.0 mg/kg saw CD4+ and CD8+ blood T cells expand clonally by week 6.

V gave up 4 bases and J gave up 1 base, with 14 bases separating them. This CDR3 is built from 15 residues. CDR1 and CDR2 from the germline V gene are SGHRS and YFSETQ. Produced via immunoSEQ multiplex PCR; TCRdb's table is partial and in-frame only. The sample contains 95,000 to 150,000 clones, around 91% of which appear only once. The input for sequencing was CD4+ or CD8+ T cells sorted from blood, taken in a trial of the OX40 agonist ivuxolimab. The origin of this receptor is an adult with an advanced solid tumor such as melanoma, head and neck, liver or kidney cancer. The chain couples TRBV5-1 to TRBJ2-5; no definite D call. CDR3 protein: CASSLPPPGQETQYF. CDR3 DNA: TGCGCCAGCAGCCTACCCCCCCCAGGCCAAGAGACCCAGTACTTC.